One sample yielded the 10 T cell receptor beta chains listed below, sequenced in a study of T cells after yellow fever vaccination. TCRdb re-analysed the 5' RACE reads in MiXCR, keeping a single row per CDR3 protein. The table shows about 99,000 distinct CDR3 sequences, with 5.8% occurring only once. The source material was CD8+ T cells sorted from PBMCs, sampled 10 days after the yellow fever booster vaccination. These TCRs come from a man between 18 and 35 years old who received the YFV17D yellow fever vaccine.

This clonotype has a handful of counts. The V and J genes are TRBV7-9 and TRBJ1-1; D is unclear. Germline V gives CDR1 SEHNR, CDR2 FQNEAQ (reference sequence). V lost 2 bases, J lost 2 bases, and 9 bases lay in between. This CDR3 contains 14 residues. The CDR3 is CASSLLFSNTEAFF. The CDR3 DNA is TGTGCCAGCAGCTTACTTTTCAGCAACACTGAAGCTTTCTTT.

V is TRBV29-1 and J is TRBJ2-2; a weak D match, TRBD2 (5 bases). CDR1 and CDR2 from the germline V gene are SQVTM and ANQGSEA. This CDR3 contains 14 residues. Trimming took off 2 bases at V and 6 bases at J, with 13 bases between the two ends. CDR3 sequence: CSVEWWRAPGELFF. The CDR3, as DNA: TGCAGCGTTGAATGGTGGCGGGCCCCCGGGGAGCTGTTTTTT.

This clonotype turned up a few times. The chain carries TRBV20-1 and TRBJ2-6, with D possibly being TRBD1 (6 bases). V was shortened by 4 bases and J by 1 base, with 14 bases between the two germline ends. The CDR3 totals 16 residues. CDR1 is DFQATT, CDR2 SNEGSKA, per germline (reference sequence). CDR3 sequence: CSAKDRSLSGANVLTF. The CDR3 DNA sequence: TGCAGTGCTAAAGACAGGAGCCTATCTGGGGCCAACGTCCTGACTTTC.

The sample holds a few counts of this clonotype. The J gene is TRBJ1-1, the V gene TRBV7-9; D is uncertain. This CDR3 comprises 13 residues. Germline V gene sequence: CDR1 SEHNR, CDR2 FQNEAQ (reference sequence). V lost 6 bases and J 1 base, leaving 9 bases between the germline ends. This chain's CDR3 is CASRSRGNTEAFF. CDR3 sequence (DNA): TGTGCCAGCAGAAGCCGAGGGAACACTGAAGCTTTCTTT.

J is TRBJ1-5 and V is TRBV25-1; the match to TRBD1 covers 7 bases. Trimming removed 3 bases from V and 5 bases from J; junction bases left unmatched: 7. The CDR3 has 15 amino acids. Germline-derived CDR1 and CDR2 are MGHDK and SYGVNS. As DNA, the CDR3 is TGTGCCAGCAGTGACGGGGGGCAGGGGGATCAGCCCCAGCATTTT. Amino acid sequence: CASSDGGQGDQPQHF.

This clonotype was seen only a few times. The chain is built from TRBV6-5 and TRBJ2-3, with D possibly being TRBD2 (6 bases). There are 13 residues in the CDR3. Germline V gene lookup returns CDR1 MNHEY and CDR2 SVGAGI. V lost 4 bases and J lost 3, with 8 bases in between. CDR3 amino acids: CASSWGVTDTQYF. The CDR3 nucleotides read TGTGCCAGCAGTTGGGGGGTGACAGATACGCAGTATTTT.

This clonotype was detected ten times or more. The J gene is TRBJ2-3, the V gene TRBV9, with a tentative D call TRBD1 (7 bases). Germline CDR1 SGDLS, CDR2 YYNGEE. The CDR3 loop spans 16 amino acids. Trimming cost V 0 bases and J 3 bases, with 14 bases left between them. The CDR3: CASSVEAGGGTDTQYF. The CDR3 bases are TGTGCCAGCAGCGTAGAGGCAGGGGGAGGAACAGATACGCAGTATTTT.

CDR3 in amino acids: CASRLLTGANTEAFF. CDR3 bases: TGTGCCAGCAGATTACTGACAGGGGCGAACACTGAAGCTTTCTTT. This chain uses TRBV2 with TRBJ1-1, with 8 nucleotides matching TRBD1. CDR1 and CDR2 (germline): SNHLY, FYNNEI. CDR3 length equals 15 residues. V shed 6 bases, J shed 1 base, and the junction held 7 bases outside the gene matches.

This clonotype was picked up a small number of times. The rearrangement uses TRBV27 and TRBJ1-1; D is perhaps TRBD1 (6 bases). Trimming pared 8 bases from V and 1 base from J, leaving 11 bases between. Germline V gene sequence: CDR1 MNHEY, CDR2 SMNVEV (reference sequence). This CDR3 has 13 amino acids. CDR3 protein: CASQTGWNTEAFF. The CDR3 bases are TGTGCCAGCCAGACAGGATGGAACACTGAAGCTTTCTTT.

The genes are TRBV7-9 and TRBJ2-3, with no clear D. The CDR3 runs 12 residues. The germline V gene encodes CDR1 SEHNR and CDR2 FQNEAQ (reference sequence). The V end lost 5 bases, the J end lost 4 bases, and 7 bases lay between the germline ends. The CDR3 region has the DNA TGTGCCAGCAGCGGGAACCCAGATACGCAGTATTTT. The encoded protein is CASSGNPDTQYF.